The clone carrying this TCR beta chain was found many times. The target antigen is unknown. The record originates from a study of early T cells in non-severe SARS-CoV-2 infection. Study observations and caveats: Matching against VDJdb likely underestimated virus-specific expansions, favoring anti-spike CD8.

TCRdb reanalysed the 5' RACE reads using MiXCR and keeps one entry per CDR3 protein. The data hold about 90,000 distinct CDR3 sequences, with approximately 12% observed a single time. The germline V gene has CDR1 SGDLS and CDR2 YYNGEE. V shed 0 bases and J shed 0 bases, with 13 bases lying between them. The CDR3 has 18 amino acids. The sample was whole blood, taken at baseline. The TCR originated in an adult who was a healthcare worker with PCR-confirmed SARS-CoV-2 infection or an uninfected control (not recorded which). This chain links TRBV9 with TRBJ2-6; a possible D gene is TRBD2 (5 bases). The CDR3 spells CASSVGVFGDSGANVLTF. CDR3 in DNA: TGTGCCAGCAGCGTAGGAGTTTTCGGGGACTCTGGGGCCAACGTCCTGACTTTC.